This passage covers 20 T cell receptor beta chains from one sample sequenced in a study of CD8+ T cells in alopecia areata. Documented treatment: oral pan-JAK inhibitor, 5-10 mg twice daily. Sequencing templates came from extracted RNA that was reverse transcribed into cDNA. Assay used: immunoSEQ multiplex PCR; TCRdb lists only in-frame clones, some missing. The sample has more than 130,000 clones; roughly 80% are singletons. This sample comprised CD8+ T cells sorted from blood, obtained at week 4, from a patient treated with tofacitinib. Receptor source: a human donor with alopecia areata.

V gene TRBV4-2 combines with J gene TRBJ1-6; D may be TRBD1 (5 bases). CDR3 length: 15 residues. V gave up 1 base and J gave up 7 bases, with 11 bases separating them. Germline V gene sequence: CDR1 LGHNA, CDR2 YNFKEQ. CDR3 DNA: TGTGCCAGCAGCCAAGCTAGGGGTAACAATTCACCCCTCCACTTT. This gives the protein CASSQARGNNSPLHF.

The V and J genes are TRBV29-1 and TRBJ1-1, with a weak D call TRBD1 (6 bases). Trimming stripped 1 base from V and 0 bases from J, with 15 bases between. The CDR3 is made up of 16 amino acids. Looked up from germline, CDR1 is SQVTM and CDR2 is ANQGSEA. This chain's CDR3 is CSVEAYGNRVNTEAFF. DNA of the CDR3: TGCAGCGTTGAAGCTTACGGGAACAGGGTGAACACTGAAGCTTTCTTT. Full variable domain (remainder filled in from reference TRBV29-1 and TRBJ1-1): SAVISQKPSRDICQRGTSLTIQCQVDSQVTMMFWYRQQPGQSLTLIATANQGSEATYESGFVIDKFPISRPNLTFSTLTVSNMSPEDSSIYLCSVEAYGNRVNTEAFFGQGTRLTVV.

As regards this clone: This CDR3 is also generated by other DNA sequences in the sample. V is TRBV7-9 and J is TRBJ2-1, with D maybe TRBD1 (6 bases). The V gene lost 3 bases and the J gene lost 6 bases, with 12 bases spanning the gap. CDR1 and CDR2 from the germline V gene are SEHNR and FQNEAQ (reference sequence). This CDR3 region has 14 residues. CDR3 amino acids: CASSFQGLRNEQFF. CDR3 sequence (DNA): TGTGCCAGCAGCTTTCAGGGGCTCCGCAATGAGCAGTTCTTC.

This clone was observed a handful of times. J is TRBJ2-5 and V is TRBV10-3; D gene uncertain. Between the trimmed V and J ends, which lost 2 bases and 5 bases, there was a span of 9 bases. Germline values: CDR1 ENHRY, CDR2 SYGVKD. The CDR3 extends over 13 amino acids. CDR3 in DNA: TGTGCCATCAGTGAGATAGGGATGGAGACCCAGTACTTC. Amino acid sequence: CAISEIGMETQYF.

The J gene is TRBJ2-6, the V gene TRBV10-1; TRBD1 might be the D (6 bases). The CDR3 is 15 amino acids. V was trimmed by 3 bases and J by 4 bases, leaving 10 bases between them. Per the germline V gene, CDR1 is WNHNN and CDR2 is SYGVQD (reference sequence). The CDR3 bases are TGCGCCAGCAGTGAAAGGGGGAAAGGGGCCAACGTCCTGACTTTC. This sequence encodes CASSERGKGANVLTF.

The chain uses TRBV6-1 and TRBJ2-3, with TRBD1 as a possible D gene (6 bases). Between the trimmed V and J ends, which lost 2 bases and 0 bases, there was a span of 9 bases. Germline values: CDR1 MNHNS, CDR2 SASEGT. The CDR3 runs to 15 residues. CDR3 region: CASSEWGPSTDTQYF. CDR3 coding DNA: TGTGCCAGCAGTGAATGGGGGCCTAGCACAGATACGCAGTATTTT.

The chain employs TRBV7-2 and TRBJ2-3; D perhaps matches TRBD1 (6 bases). The CDR3 is 15 amino acids. Trimming shortened V by 5 bases and J by 4 bases, and 16 bases separated the two germline ends. Germline V CDR1 and CDR2: SGHTA, FQGNSA. The CDR3 loop is CASSASAGDADTQYF. CDR3 nucleotide sequence: TGTGCCAGCAGCGCCTCCGCAGGGGATGCAGATACGCAGTATTTT.

The chain carries TRBV5-8 and TRBJ2-2; D is uncertain. From germline, CDR1 is SGHTS and CDR2 YDEGEE. Trimming removed 4 bases at V and 1 base at J, with 11 bases between. The CDR3 loop spans 15 amino acids. In nucleotides, the CDR3 is TGTGCCAGCAGCGACGGTCAGGTGAACACCGGGGAGCTGTTTTTT. Translation gives CASSDGQVNTGELFF.

This chain joins TRBV27 and TRBJ2-4; D gene ambiguous. V was cut by 3 bases and J by 8 bases, with 11 bases left in between. Germline V gene sequence: CDR1 MNHEY, CDR2 SMNVEV (reference sequence). This CDR3 spans 13 amino acids. CDR3 residues: CASSFSRSDIQYF. As DNA, the CDR3 is TGTGCCAGCAGTTTTTCCAGGTCGGACATTCAGTACTTC.

The V and J genes are TRBV1 and TRBJ1-3. TRBV1 is given as a pseudogene. The CDR3 has 14 residues. The CDR3 sequence is CTSSDSAPGNTIYF. CDR3 bases: TGCACCAGCAGCGACTCCGCTCCTGGAAACACCATATATTTT.

This clone is a singleton in its sample. The chain couples TRBV4-1 to TRBJ2-5; unclear D gene. The CDR3 is made up of 14 amino acids. Trimming removed 1 base at V and 4 bases at J, with 10 bases between. Germline lookup yields CDR1 MGHRA and CDR2 YSYEKL. The chain's CDR3 is CASSQVSVGETQYF. CDR3 nucleotide sequence: TGCGCCAGCAGCCAAGTCTCCGTCGGAGAGACCCAGTACTTC.

This clone was found a few times. The J gene is TRBJ2-7, the V gene TRBV29-1, with no clear D. The germline gives CDR1 SQVTM, CDR2 ANQGSEA. V gave up 4 bases and J gave up 1 base, with 11 bases separating them. This CDR3 has 13 residues. The CDR3 reads CSVVGWDSYEQYF. The CDR3 bases are TGCAGCGTTGTTGGCTGGGATTCCTACGAGCAGTACTTC.

The V and J genes are TRBV6-5 and TRBJ2-1; D possibly corresponds to TRBD2 (6 bases). CDR1 and CDR2 from the germline V gene are MNHEY and SVGAGI. This CDR3 is built from 14 residues. V gave up 6 bases and J gave up 9 bases, with 18 bases separating them. The CDR3 DNA reads TGTGCCAGCAGCCCTCGGGACTTTATTGTTGAGCAGTTCTTC. Amino acid sequence: CASSPRDFIVEQFF.

In this sample, this clone turned up once. The CDR3 sequence: CASSEGDGYNEQFF. In nucleotides, the CDR3 is TGTGCCAGCAGTGAAGGGGACGGATACAATGAGCAGTTCTTC. The V and J genes are TRBV6-1 and TRBJ2-1; D tentatively fits TRBD1 or TRBD2 (5 bases each). Germline CDR1 is MNHNS and CDR2 is SASEGT. Trimming took off 1 base at V and 4 bases at J, with 8 bases between the two ends. The CDR3 is made up of 14 amino acids.

This clone was recorded a few times. CDR3 sequence: CASSLTGTSYEQYF. The CDR3 DNA follows: TGTGCCAGCAGCTTGACAGGGACCTCCTACGAGCAGTACTTC. The chain uses TRBV7-3 and TRBJ2-7, with 7 positions matching TRBD1. Germline trimming cut 3 bases from V and 0 bases from J; bases unmatched to any gene: 2. The length of the CDR3 is 14 residues. CDR1 and CDR2 from the germline V gene are SGHTA and FQGTGA.

This clone was counted a few times. The chain links TRBV10-2 to TRBJ2-2; D unresolved. CDR3 length: 12 residues. Trimming left V 7 bases short and J 6 bases short, with 9 bases between. Germline CDR1 WSHSY, CDR2 SAAADI. The CDR3 DNA sequence: TGCGCCAGCACCGGAGTGGCCGGGGAGCTGTTTTTT. Amino acids: CASTGVAGELFF.

CDR3 amino acids: CSVEDRTSGRELFF. In nucleotides, the CDR3 is TGCAGCGTTGAAGATCGAACTAGCGGCCGGGAGCTGTTTTTT. The chain has TRBV29-1 and TRBJ2-2; 8 positions match TRBD2. The CDR3 is 14 amino acids. Trimming cost V 0 bases and J 9 bases; bases outside gene matches: 6. Germline CDR1 is SQVTM and CDR2 is ANQGSEA.

The rearrangement uses TRBV4-1 and TRBJ1-2; D call uncertain. The V and J ends lost 0 bases and 4 bases respectively, with 12 bases between them. Germline-derived CDR1 and CDR2 are MGHRA and YSYEKL. The CDR3 sequence is 15 residues long. CDR3 nucleotide sequence: TGCGCCAGCAGCCAAGAAATAGCAGGAGCCTATGGCTACACCTTC. Its protein product is CASSQEIAGAYGYTF.

The rearrangement links TRBV13 to TRBJ2-1; 8 bases are shared with TRBD2. Losses at the gene ends were 5 bases for V and 7 bases for J; bases not matched to a gene: 7. The germline CDR1 and CDR2 sequences are PRHDT and FYEKMQ (reference sequence). The CDR3 is made up of 14 amino acids. The chain's CDR3 is CASSLSGVPNEQFF. In DNA, the CDR3 is TGTGCCAGCAGCCTTAGCGGGGTGCCAAATGAGCAGTTCTTC.

This rearrangement joins TRBV2 to TRBJ2-3; TRBD2 matches 13 bases. Losses at the gene ends were 4 bases for V and 4 bases for J; bases not matched to a gene: 5. Germline V gives CDR1 SNHLY, CDR2 FYNNEI. This CDR3 comprises 16 residues. This CDR3 is CASSAPGLAGPDTQYF. CDR3 nucleotide sequence: TGTGCCAGCAGTGCCCCGGGACTAGCGGGGCCAGATACGCAGTATTTT.